This TCR beta chain emerged from a study of T cells in Graves' hyperthyroidism and ophthalmopathy (dated by TCRdb to the late 2010s). Study-wide context: To identify distinguishing TCR V-J signatures, a discovery cohort of about 95 patients was used, comprising 40 to 45 with Graves' ophthalmopathy and under 60 with stable Graves' hyperthyroidism. Prospective prediction of ophthalmopathy was tested in an independent validation cohort of approximately 19 hyperthyroidism patients and around 16 patients who later progressed to ophthalmopathy. For training and testing, the 100 or so patients in the discovery cohort were randomly divided in a 7:3 ratio. In addition, the study compared T-cell repertoires in thyroid tissue and in blood from a handful of Graves' hyperthyroidism patients. After blood sampling, hyperthyroidism patients were treated with methimazole at a starting dose of 30 mg daily, and ophthalmopathy patients were treated with high-dose intravenous methylprednisolone. The paper reports TCR Vbeta CDR3 sequencing of some 140 peripheral blood samples: 40 or so ophthalmopathy, fewer than 80 hyperthyroidism and around 17 progressor patients.

The TCR beta CDR3 regions were amplified from the RNA transcripts. For the first round of RT-PCR on the TCR CDR3, the HTBI primer set was used together with the Qiagen OneStep RT-PCR kit. A second multiplex PCR round built the libraries, followed by size selection and purification. Paired-end sequencing of the libraries was performed with 100 bp reads on an Illumina HiSeq2000. The original methods were these. Raw data were processed with SOAPnuke, discarding reads with adapters, uncalled bases, mean Phred below 15, or no exact constant-primer or identifier match. High-quality paired reads were merged using COPE v1.2.5, and each unique nucleotide sequence was defined as a clonotype. Clonotypes were aligned to IMGT TRBV, TRBD and TRBJ reference segments using MiTCR v1.1. The analysis included only V-J combinations with a frequency above 0.0001, which together covered 99% to 99.2% of the repertoires. A TCS score was defined as the ratio of F50 (clonal expansion) to E x V (chaos), with BLOSUM62-based TCRdist applied between CDR3 peptides within each V-J. Welch's t-statistics and random forest reduced around 510 V-J features to 13, which were used in a naive Bayes classifier (R e1071). The Morisita-Horn index was used to measure how similar the thyroid and blood repertoires were. TCRdb applied fastp at Q25 and MiXCR to the public reads, then kept only in-frame beta chains. All rows with the same CDR3 protein become a single entry with the most common DNA and genes. The V and J calls follow TCRdb's processing rather than the paper's. The sample table holds fewer than 750,000 distinct CDR3 sequences, of which around 46% were seen once. More than 7% of the sample lies in the top ten.

Regarding this clonotype: Its antigen remains unidentified. An end of the junction does not agree with germline; a read error may underlie this.

Stable Graves' hyperthyroidism was defined as no progression to ophthalmopathy during 18 months of follow-up. Hyperthyroidism patients were newly diagnosed, had a disease duration of under 2 months, and were aged 18 to 65 years. The study excluded patients with uncontrolled infections, other autoimmune diseases, pregnancy or lactation. Diagnoses were based on clinical symptoms, serum thyroxine and TRAb, thyroid ultrasound and orbital computed tomography. Total RNA was extracted with Trizol reagent, and quality was checked on an Agilent 2100 Bioanalyzer. The CDR3, cysteine through phenylalanine, is 16 amino acids long. This entry keeps only the CDR3 DNA: 48 bases, framed from base 1. For CDR1 and CDR2, the germline V gene (reference sequence) lists LNHNV and YYDKDF. What the research found in general, with its limitations: Most expanded thyroid clonotypes (frequency above 0.001) were also found in blood, which suggests that blood repertoires may mirror thyroid immune responses. No statistical method was used to set the sample size in advance, and investigators knew the group allocation. A 13 V-J signature model separated ophthalmopathy from stable hyperthyroidism, with over 85% sensitivity and just under 84% specificity in cross-validation and 80%/75% in testing. During validation, the model predicted progression to ophthalmopathy a median of about 6.5 months ahead of onset, with roughly 65% sensitivity and almost 75% specificity.

Recombination connected TRBV15 to TRBJ2-2, with TRBD1 perhaps the D gene, on 5 matching bases. This receptor was obtained from a young woman with Graves' hyperthyroidism. The sequencing input was peripheral blood or thyroid tissue (not recorded which). The CDR3 in this case is CAASSESRVNTGELFF. The DNA is TGTGCCGCCAGCAGTGAGTCCAGGGTGAACACCGGGGAGCTGTTTTTT.